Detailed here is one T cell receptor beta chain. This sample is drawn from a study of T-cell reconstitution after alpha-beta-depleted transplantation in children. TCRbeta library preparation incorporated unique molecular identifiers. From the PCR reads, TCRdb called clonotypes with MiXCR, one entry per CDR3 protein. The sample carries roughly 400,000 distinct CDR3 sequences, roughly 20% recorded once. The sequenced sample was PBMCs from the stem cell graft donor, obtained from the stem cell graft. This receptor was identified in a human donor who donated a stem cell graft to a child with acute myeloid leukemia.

CDR3 amino acids: CSASQDRGDQPQHF. The CDR3 bases are TGCAGTGCTAGCCAGGACAGGGGAGATCAGCCCCAGCATTTT. The J gene is TRBJ1-5, the V gene TRBV20-1; 9 nucleotides align to TRBD1. Germline lookup yields CDR1 DFQATT and CDR2 SNEGSKA (reference sequence). V shed 3 bases, J shed 5 bases, and the junction held 5 bases outside the gene matches. This CDR3 is 14 amino acids long.